A selection of T cell receptor beta chains follows, all from one sample in a study of blood T cell repertoires in COVID-19. Assay used: immunoSEQ multiplex PCR; TCRdb lists only in-frame clones, some missing. Of about 98,000 clones in the sample, about 84% were seen once. The sample consisted of peripheral blood. Every receptor here comes from a woman aged 80 or over with acute or convalescent COVID-19. Each CDR3 is given with its conserved first and last residue. The D gene is left open where the match is weak. The listing skips clone size in some rows; elsewhere it reads once, few, many or a size class.

j_call: TRBJ2-5
v_call: TRBV4-3
d_call: -
clone_size: -
cdr3_aa: CANSQDPRGTQYF
cdr3_nt: TGCGCCAACAGCCAAGATCCCCGGGGGACCCAGTACTTC

j_call: TRBJ1-2
v_call: TRBV12-3/TRBV12-4
d_call: -
clone_size: -
cdr3_aa: CASGGAGTYGYTF
cdr3_nt: TGTGCCAGCGGGGGGGCAGGCACCTATGGCTACACCTTC

j_call: TRBJ2-7
v_call: TRBV18
d_call: -
clone_size: -
cdr3_aa: CASSPPSRGGEQYF
cdr3_nt: TGTGCCAGCTCACCACCGAGCAGGGGTGGCGAGCAGTACTTC

j_call: TRBJ1-4
v_call: TRBV5-1
d_call: TRBD1
clone_size: few
cdr3_aa: CASSWGQGATNEKLFF
cdr3_nt: TGCGCCAGCAGCTGGGGTCAGGGGGCAACTAATGAAAAACTGTTTTTT

j_call: TRBJ2-7
v_call: TRBV18
d_call: -
clone_size: -
cdr3_aa: CASSPDYGGEQYF
cdr3_nt: TGTGCCAGCTCCCCTGATTACGGGGGCGAGCAGTACTTC

j_call: TRBJ1-1
v_call: TRBV5-1
d_call: -
clone_size: few
cdr3_aa: CASSLRVAEGPEAFF
cdr3_nt: TGCGCCAGCAGCTTGAGGGTGGCGGAGGGACCTGAAGCTTTCTTT

j_call: TRBJ1-2
v_call: TRBV10-3
d_call: -
clone_size: -
cdr3_aa: CAISDTRDLRYTF
cdr3_nt: TGTGCCATCAGTGATACCAGGGACTTGCGCTACACCTTC

j_call: TRBJ1-5
v_call: TRBV2
d_call: -
clone_size: -
cdr3_aa: CASNREGDQPQHF
cdr3_nt: TGTGCCAGCAATCGGGAGGGCGATCAGCCCCAGCATTTT

j_call: TRBJ1-6
v_call: TRBV5-8
d_call: TRBD1
clone_size: -
cdr3_aa: CASSLYRTGGNSPLHF
cdr3_nt: TGTGCCAGCAGCTTGTATAGGACAGGGGGTAATTCACCCCTCCACTTT

j_call: TRBJ1-1
v_call: TRBV6-5
d_call: -
clone_size: -
cdr3_aa: CASSPNAGFSTEAFF
cdr3_nt: TGTGCCAGCAGTCCTAACGCGGGGTTTAGCACTGAAGCTTTCTTT

j_call: TRBJ1-6
v_call: TRBV5-1
d_call: TRBD1
clone_size: few
cdr3_aa: CASSLPGQGNSPLHF
cdr3_nt: TGCGCCAGCAGCCTCCCGGGACAGGGGAATTCACCCCTCCACTTT

j_call: TRBJ2-5
v_call: TRBV4-1
d_call: TRBD2
clone_size: few
cdr3_aa: CASSHLSGGPLNQETQYF
cdr3_nt: TGCGCCAGCAGCCACCTTAGCGGGGGGCCATTAAACCAAGAGACCCAGTACTTC

j_call: TRBJ1-1
v_call: TRBV9
d_call: -
clone_size: -
cdr3_aa: CASSVYLRGQNTEAFF
cdr3_nt: TGTGCCAGCAGCGTCTATCTGCGGGGGCAGAACACTGAAGCTTTCTTT

j_call: TRBJ1-1
v_call: TRBV2
d_call: -
clone_size: -
cdr3_aa: CASEGGTENTEAFF
cdr3_nt: TGTGCCAGCGAGGGTGGGACTGAGAACACTGAAGCTTTCTTT

j_call: TRBJ2-5
v_call: TRBV10-3
d_call: TRBD2
clone_size: once
cdr3_aa: CAISETSGETQYF
cdr3_nt: TGTGCCATCAGTGAGACTAGCGGGGAGACCCAGTACTTC

j_call: TRBJ2-1
v_call: TRBV18
d_call: TRBD1
clone_size: -
cdr3_aa: CASSRGQGSYNEQFF
cdr3_nt: TGTGCCAGCTCACGGGGACAGGGCTCCTACAATGAGCAGTTCTTC

j_call: TRBJ1-5
v_call: TRBV19
d_call: -
clone_size: -
cdr3_aa: CASSIQGGNQPQHF
cdr3_nt: TGTGCCAGTAGTATCCAAGGGGGCAATCAGCCCCAGCATTTT

j_call: TRBJ2-1
v_call: TRBV29-1
d_call: TRBD1
clone_size: -
cdr3_aa: CSVTHGTGLYNEQFF
cdr3_nt: TGCAGCGTGACCCATGGGACAGGGCTTTACAATGAGCAGTTCTTC

j_call: TRBJ1-3
v_call: TRBV10-2
d_call: -
clone_size: once
cdr3_aa: CASSDSHSGNTIYF
cdr3_nt: TGCGCCAGCAGTGATAGTCACTCTGGAAACACCATATATTTT

j_call: TRBJ1-1
v_call: TRBV6-2/TRBV6-3
d_call: TRBD1
clone_size: -
cdr3_aa: CASSALGQGKVAAFF
cdr3_nt: TGTGCCAGCAGTGCCCTTGGACAGGGGAAGGTGGCAGCTTTCTTT

j_call: TRBJ1-2
v_call: TRBV7-2
d_call: -
clone_size: -
cdr3_aa: CASSPDFTRDGYTF
cdr3_nt: TGTGCCAGCAGCCCCGACTTTACACGGGATGGCTACACCTTC

j_call: TRBJ1-2
v_call: TRBV15
d_call: -
clone_size: few
cdr3_aa: CATSSKDRNNYGYTF
cdr3_nt: TGTGCCACCAGCAGCAAGGACAGAAACAACTATGGCTACACCTTC

j_call: TRBJ1-6
v_call: TRBV2
d_call: TRBD1
clone_size: -
cdr3_aa: CASSEQDRGGSPLHF
cdr3_nt: TGTGCCAGCAGTGAGCAGGACAGGGGAGGATCACCCCTCCACTTT

j_call: TRBJ1-6
v_call: TRBV28
d_call: -
clone_size: -
cdr3_aa: CAERGTYNSPLHF
cdr3_nt: TGTGCCGAGCGGGGAACCTATAATTCACCCCTCCACTTT

j_call: TRBJ2-1
v_call: TRBV5-4
d_call: TRBD2
clone_size: -
cdr3_aa: CASSGGTSGGNEQFF
cdr3_nt: TGTGCCAGCAGTGGGGGGACTAGCGGGGGCAATGAGCAGTTCTTC

j_call: TRBJ2-1
v_call: TRBV9
d_call: -
clone_size: -
cdr3_aa: CASSPAGQYNEQFF
cdr3_nt: TGTGCCAGCAGCCCCGCGGGACAGTACAATGAGCAGTTCTTC

j_call: TRBJ1-6
v_call: TRBV11-2
d_call: TRBD1
clone_size: -
cdr3_aa: CASSLARTGTGGFRSLHF
cdr3_nt: TGTGCCAGCAGCTTAGCACGAACCGGGACAGGGGGCTTTAGGTCCCTCCACTTT

j_call: TRBJ1-1
v_call: TRBV28
d_call: -
clone_size: -
cdr3_aa: CASSITQDTEAFF
cdr3_nt: TGTGCCAGCAGTATAACTCAAGACACTGAAGCTTTCTTT

j_call: TRBJ2-3
v_call: TRBV10-3
d_call: -
clone_size: -
cdr3_aa: CAISAGVSTDTQYF
cdr3_nt: TGTGCCATCAGTGCGGGGGTCAGCACAGATACGCAGTATTTT

j_call: TRBJ1-4
v_call: TRBV6-5
d_call: TRBD1
clone_size: once
cdr3_aa: CASSYAGTGRGEKLFF
cdr3_nt: TGTGCCAGCAGTTACGCAGGGACAGGGAGGGGTGAAAAACTGTTTTTT

j_call: TRBJ1-2
v_call: TRBV7-8
d_call: TRBD1
clone_size: -
cdr3_aa: CASSLAGTAANYGYTF
cdr3_nt: TGTGCCAGCAGCTTAGCTGGGACAGCCGCTAACTATGGCTACACCTTC